This T cell receptor (beta chain) was retrieved from a study of PD-1 blockade in classical Hodgkin lymphoma (TCRdb year 2020). Context from the whole study: Nivolumab dosing was 3 mg/kg intravenously every 2 weeks, continuing until either disease progression or unacceptable toxicity. A peripheral blood immune signature of response to PD-1 blockade in classical Hodgkin lymphoma was defined using TCR beta sequencing and CyTOF. General findings and caveats noted by the study authors: Patients starting nivolumab less than 1 year after ASCT had lower diversity and were excluded from later analyses to avoid confounding by immune reconstitution. Baseline TCR diversity was reported as lower in newly diagnosed patients than in healthy donors, and lower still in relapsed/refractory patients. By C4D1, a significant rise was seen in CD4+ TCR diversity but not in CD8+ TCR diversity (p=0.0027 vs p=0.16), and the rise was most apparent among complete responders (p=0.02). The study was restricted to a single clinical trial cohort, and the causes of repertoire differences, possibly disease activity or prior therapy, were left undefined. Baseline diversity similar to that of newly diagnosed patients was observed in trial patients achieving complete response, whereas significantly lower diversity was observed in partial responders and progressors.

Genomic DNA was extracted with the Qiagen DNeasy kit from unsorted PBMCs and from negatively selected CD4+ and CD8+ fractions. TCR beta CDR3 regions were subjected to amplification by immunoSEQ multiplex PCR with primers that anneal to V and J segments. A synthetic immune receptor repertoire was used to minimize amplification bias, and any residual bias was removed computationally once sequencing was done. The study's processing was this. Custom Python scripts were used to quantify repertoire diversity as the Shannon entropy index. Unsorted, CD4+ and CD8+ repertoires were analyzed separately, except for combined analyses in which CD4+ and CD8+ sequences were merged in silico. A clone counted as expanded when the clone's frequency after treatment rose at least 2-fold relative to C1D1, and clones undetected at baseline were given a pseudocount of 0.5. Clones with 0 or 1 copy at C1D1 were defined as singleton clones, while clones with 2 or more copies were defined as non-singleton clones. Clones expanded in unsorted samples were annotated as CD4+, CD8+ or unknown by matching protein sequences in sorted samples from the same patient. Diversity changes from C1D1 to C4D1 were tested in paired samples using Wilcoxon tests. The table was pulled from immuneACCESS by TCRdb, which kept in-frame rearrangements only. Such tables lose some clones; where checked, under half of the loss comes from unresolved V genes, and the rest has no known cause. D and trimming come from the DNA, and the V and J calls and clone size come from that table. Recorded for this sample are approximately 52,000 clones; 73% of them occurred a single time. Of the sample, approximately 16% is held by the ten largest clones.

This sample's time point label indicates: cycle 2 day 1 (C2D1) of nivolumab. Every trial patient had relapsed after autologous stem cell transplantation, and cohorts A, B and C differed in prior brentuximab vedotin exposure. The trial cohort included 55 to 65 patients with relapsed/refractory classical Hodgkin lymphoma, and each patient had a best overall response of complete response, partial response or progressive disease. Trial patients were treated with single-agent nivolumab in the multi-cohort phase II CheckMate 205 trial. An independent review committee assessed best overall response using the 2007 International Working Group response criteria. Trial PBMCs were collected just before the start of nivolumab (C1D1) and during therapy at cycle 2 day 1 and cycle 4 day 1. After peripheral blood was drawn into 8 mL Vacutainer Cell Preparation Tubes, PBMCs were isolated by centrifugation and then cryopreserved.

Germline trimming: 3 bases from V, 8 bases from J; junction bases outside gene matches: 10. The germline V gene supplies CDR1 SGHDT and CDR2 YYEEEE. There are 15 amino acids in the CDR3, from cysteine to phenylalanine inclusive. Only the CDR3 part of the read is kept: 45 bases, read in frame from the first base. Comment on this clone: What this receptor recognizes is not known. No per-base quality is available; no much larger clone lies one base away.

The sequences come from peripheral blood mononuclear cells (PBMCs), collected before the second cycle of nivolumab. The sequence was obtained from a human donor with classical Hodgkin lymphoma. The chain is assembled from TRBV5-6 and TRBJ2-1; 8 central bases correspond to TRBD1. In nucleotide form, the sequence is TGTGCCAGCAGCTCTGGACAGGGATTGATCGATGAGCAGTTCTTC. The encoded protein is CASSSGQGLIDEQFF.